Here is one T cell receptor (beta chain) with its context. The record originates from a study of cytomegalovirus exposure and HLA in healthy donors. Vbeta (60) and Jbeta (13) primers were used in the PCR. Repertoires were generated with immunoSEQ multiplex PCR, while TCRdb's copy carries only in-frame clones and drops some. Here the sample spans roughly 170,000 clones, 84% being singletons. The germline V gene encodes CDR1 SEHNR and CDR2 FQNEAQ (reference sequence). The germline V and J ends were trimmed by 1 base and 2 bases, with 12 bases remaining between them. The CDR3 totals 16 residues. The sequence was obtained from a man between 25 and 39 years old in good health and CMV-seronegative. The sample comprised PBMCs. V and J are TRBV7-9 and TRBJ1-3, with D possibly matching TRBD1 (5 bases). CDR3 DNA: TGTGCCAGCAGCTTAGGGGGCGCGGGAACTGGAAACACCATATATTTT. It translates to CASSLGGAGTGNTIYF.